The 30 T cell receptor beta chains below all came from one sample that was sequenced in a study of T cell repertoires in cytomegalovirus infection. One entry per CDR3 protein results from TCRdb running MiXCR on the reads. The sample records around 630,000 distinct CDR3 sequences, 20% to 25% being singletons. Sequenced sample: CD8+ T cells from PBMCs. The receptors were sampled from a human donor in good health (CMV status not recorded). Some clones in this sample may be carry-over from other donors' samples.

This chain uses TRBV6-5 with TRBJ2-4, with D possibly being TRBD2 (5 bases). V was clipped by 5 bases and J by 2 bases, with 10 bases between them. The V gene's germline CDR1 is MNHEY and CDR2 SVGAGI. The CDR3 runs to 14 residues. DNA of the CDR3: TGTGCCAGCAGTAGGTCGGGATCCAAAAACATTCAGTACTTC. Translated: CASSRSGSKNIQYF.

This rearrangement joins TRBV29-1 to TRBJ2-5; D is tentatively TRBD1 or TRBD2 (5 bases each). This CDR3 is 12 amino acids long. Germline values: CDR1 SQVTM, CDR2 ANQGSEA. Trimming shortened V by 0 bases and J by 4 bases, and 6 bases separated the two germline ends. The CDR3 sequence is CSVEDGTETQYF. CDR3 coding DNA: TGCAGCGTTGAAGACGGGACAGAGACCCAGTACTTC.

This chain joins TRBV6-1 and TRBJ1-1; unclear D gene. This CDR3 spans 14 amino acids. The V end lost 7 bases, the J end lost 0 bases, and 12 bases lay between the germline ends. CDR1 MNHNS and CDR2 SASEGT come from the germline V gene. CDR3 in amino acids: CASIPFVLNTEAFF. In DNA, the CDR3 is TGTGCCAGCATCCCCTTCGTCCTGAACACTGAAGCTTTCTTT.

The chain employs TRBV14 and TRBJ1-1; D may be TRBD1 (5 bases). The CDR3 is made up of 15 amino acids. The germline CDR1 and CDR2 sequences are SGHDN and FVKESK. Deletions cut 5 bases from V and 3 bases from J, with 16 bases between. The CDR3: CASSETRRGYTEAFF. The CDR3 DNA is TGTGCCAGCAGCGAAACCCGGAGGGGTTACACTGAAGCTTTCTTT. The entire variable domain, with the rest obtained from reference TRBV14 and TRBJ1-1, is as follows: EAGVTQFPSHSVIEKGQTVTLRCDPISGHDNLYWYRRVMGKEIKFLLHFVKESKQDESGMPNNRFLAERTGGTYSTLKVQPAELEDSGVYFCASSETRRGYTEAFFGQGTRLTVV.

The chain employs TRBV28 and TRBJ2-7; D may match TRBD1 or TRBD2 (6 bases each). Trimming pared 6 bases from V and 2 bases from J, leaving 11 bases between. CDR3 length: 13 amino acids. From germline, CDR1 is MDHEN and CDR2 SYDVKM. In DNA, the CDR3 is TGTGCCAGCAGCTTCGGGGGCACCTACGAGCAGTACGTC. This codes for CASSFGGTYEQYV.

This clonotype appeared a few times. The V gene is TRBV5-1, the J gene TRBJ2-7; 9 bases match TRBD1. The trim removed 0 bases at V and 3 bases at J, leaving 7 bases unmatched. This CDR3 contains 16 residues. Germline CDR1 reads SGHRS; CDR2 reads YFSETQ. The CDR3 protein is CASSLVSGTGSYEQYF. CDR3 DNA: TGCGCCAGCAGCTTGGTATCCGGGACAGGGAGCTACGAGCAGTACTTC.

This clonotype was seen at least ten times. The rearrangement links TRBV7-2 to TRBJ2-1; the D is unclear. The CDR3 is made up of 17 amino acids. CDR1 SGHTA and CDR2 FQGNSA come from the germline V gene. Trimming took 5 bases from V and 0 from J, leaving 17 bases between them. CDR3: CASSGPSGPRSYNEQFF. DNA for the CDR3: TGTGCCAGCAGCGGACCGTCTGGACCCCGCTCCTACAATGAGCAGTTCTTC. Full variable domain (remainder filled in from reference TRBV7-2 and TRBJ2-1): GAGVSQSPSNKVTEKGKDVELRCDPISGHTALYWYRQSLGQGLEFLIYFQGNSAPDKSGLPSDRFSAERTGGSVSTLTIQRTQQEDSAVYLCASSGPSGPRSYNEQFFGPGTRLTVL.

The rearrangement joins TRBV10-3 to TRBJ2-1; no clear D. Trimming removed 8 bases at V and 5 bases at J, with 13 bases between. Per germline, CDR1 ENHRY and CDR2 SYGVKD. This CDR3 is 13 amino acids long. CDR3 coding DNA: TGTGCCATCGGCTGGGGTTTGCACAATGAGCAGTTCTTC. It specifies CAIGWGLHNEQFF.

This clonotype was seen at least ten times. V gene TRBV7-8 combines with J gene TRBJ2-5; the match to TRBD1 covers 7 bases. Trimming at V came to 3 bases and at J to 1 base, leaving 8 bases not matched to a gene. The CDR3 spans 16 residues. Germline CDR1 is SGHVS and CDR2 is FQNEAQ. The CDR3 nucleotides are TGTGCCAGCAGCTTGGGCCGGGACAGTCGCCAAGAGACCCAGTACTTC. Translation gives CASSLGRDSRQETQYF.

In its sample, this clonotype was seen a few times. The J gene is TRBJ1-5, the V gene TRBV28; D uncertain. The germline CDR1 and CDR2 sequences are MDHEN and SYDVKM. The CDR3 consists of 13 residues. Trimming left V 9 bases short and J 2 bases short, with 11 bases between. CDR3 sequence (DNA): TGTGCCAGTTCAGGTGAGGGCAATCAGCCCCAGCATTTT. Protein: CASSGEGNQPQHF.

This chain joins TRBV6-5 and TRBJ2-7; D unresolved. The CDR3 runs to 12 residues. CDR1 and CDR2 from the germline V gene are MNHEY and SVGAGI. Between the trimmed V and J ends, which lost 5 bases and 6 bases, there was a span of 11 bases. The CDR3 loop is CASSEPGTEQYF. In DNA form, the CDR3 reads TGTGCCAGCAGTGAACCTGGTACCGAGCAGTACTTC.

The sample holds a few counts of this clonotype. The chain carries TRBV2 and TRBJ2-4; 10 bases agree with TRBD2. The germline gives CDR1 SNHLY, CDR2 FYNNEI. The CDR3 is 17 residues long. The V segment lost 2 bases and the J segment 9 bases; nucleotides outside the gene matches: 13. CDR3 in DNA: TGTGCCAGCAGTGAAAGGAGTAGCGGGGGGCCCCTGGGCATTCAGTACTTC. Protein product: CASSERSSGGPLGIQYF.

This clonotype was observed a handful of times. The V gene is TRBV29-1, the J gene TRBJ2-7, with 7 bases fitting TRBD1. In germline, CDR1 is SQVTM, CDR2 ANQGSEA. This CDR3 spans 13 amino acids. The J segment lost 4 bases and the V segment lost 5 bases, leaving 8 bases of the junction unmatched. CDR3 protein: CSVIDRASYEQYF. The DNA for the CDR3 is TGCAGCGTTATCGACAGGGCCTCGTACGAGCAGTACTTC.

The table lists this clonotype with a count of one. The chain employs TRBV29-1 and TRBJ2-5; tentative D call: TRBD1 (6 bases). V was clipped by 0 bases and J by 2 bases, with 22 bases between them. Per germline, CDR1 SQVTM and CDR2 ANQGSEA. CDR3 size: 18 residues. The CDR3 loop is CSVEDLGTLGGVQETQYF. In DNA, the CDR3 is TGCAGCGTTGAAGATCTAGGGACATTAGGCGGAGTACAAGAGACCCAGTACTTC.

V usage is TRBV20-1 and J usage is TRBJ2-3; TRBD2 matches at 9 bases. CDR1 is DFQATT, CDR2 SNEGSKA, per germline (reference sequence). The V segment lost 6 bases and the J segment 0 bases; nucleotides outside the gene matches: 13. The CDR3 is 17 amino acids. The CDR3 DNA reads TGCAGTGCCGGTAGCGGGGGCCCTATACGGAGCACAGATACGCAGTATTTT. As protein: CSAGSGGPIRSTDTQYF.

This clonotype has ten or more counts. The chain couples TRBV7-6 to TRBJ2-1, with D maybe TRBD1 (6 bases). This CDR3 contains 14 residues. CDR1 is SGHVS, CDR2 FNYEAQ, per germline. V lost 4 bases and J lost 6, with 13 bases in between. CDR3 region: CASSSGGLLNEQFF. In DNA form, the CDR3 reads TGTGCCAGCAGCTCTGGGGGCCTCCTCAATGAGCAGTTCTTC.

This clonotype was observed many times. The DNA of the CDR3 is TGTGCCAGCAGCGGGGGAAACAACAATGAGCAGTTCTTC. Translation gives CASSGGNNNEQFF. This chain joins TRBV7-6 and TRBJ2-1; D may match TRBD1 or TRBD2 (5 bases each). This CDR3 is built from 13 residues. Germline lookup yields CDR1 SGHVS and CDR2 FNYEAQ. Trimming removed 5 bases from V and 5 bases from J, with 10 bases in between.

Ten or more counts support this clonotype. The chain employs TRBV7-9 and TRBJ1-1; D gene ambiguous. Between the trimmed V and J ends, which lost 1 base and 4 bases, there was a span of 10 bases. This CDR3 spans 14 amino acids. In germline, CDR1 is SEHNR, CDR2 FQNEAQ (reference sequence). The CDR3 is CASSLEDRSTEAFF. The CDR3, as DNA: TGTGCCAGCAGCTTAGAGGACCGAAGCACTGAAGCTTTCTTT.

This clonotype showed up just a few times. This chain joins TRBV7-6 and TRBJ1-3; tentatively, D is TRBD1 (5 bases). The CDR3 runs 15 residues. Trimming took 5 bases from V and 0 from J, leaving 11 bases between them. Germline V lookup: CDR1 SGHVS, CDR2 FNYEAQ. CDR3: CASSQTGVSGNTIYF. The CDR3 nucleotides read TGTGCCAGCAGCCAAACAGGAGTCTCTGGAAACACCATATATTTT.

The V call is TRBV5-1, the J call TRBJ2-1; unclear D gene. Germline V lookup: CDR1 SGHRS, CDR2 YFSETQ. This CDR3 spans 14 amino acids. V gave up 0 bases and J gave up 10 bases, with 14 bases separating them. Here the CDR3 DNA reads TGCGCCAGCAGCTTGGAGGATCCCGGTTTAGAGCAGTTCTTC. Residues: CASSLEDPGLEQFF.

The chain recombines TRBV12-3 or TRBV12-4 with TRBJ2-7; tentative D call: TRBD1 (6 bases). The CDR3 runs 14 residues. The ends were cut back, 1 base at V and 5 bases at J, with 12 bases in the middle. CDR3 coding DNA: TGTGCCAGCAGTTTAGTGCAGGGGTTGGACGAGCAGTACTTC. This translates into CASSLVQGLDEQYF.

The gene calls are TRBV6-1 and TRBJ2-7, with D possibly called TRBD1 or TRBD2 (5 bases each). Per germline, CDR1 MNHNS and CDR2 SASEGT. This CDR3 comprises 13 residues. V lost 6 bases and J lost 2, with 11 bases in between. The CDR3 is CASRWDGTYEQYV. In DNA, the CDR3 is TGTGCCAGCAGATGGGACGGAACCTACGAGCAGTACGTC.

This clonotype was seen more than once but under ten times. The chain uses TRBV7-9 and TRBJ2-7; TRBD1 aligns across 10 bases. The CDR3 sequence is 18 residues long. Trimming cost V 5 bases and J 2 bases; bases outside gene matches: 15. Per the germline V gene, CDR1 is SEHNR and CDR2 is FQNEAQ (reference sequence). CDR3: CASSPRGTGVKFTYEQYF. Written as DNA, the CDR3 is TGTGCCAGCAGCCCGCGGGGGACAGGGGTAAAATTCACCTACGAGCAGTACTTC.

CDR3 protein: CASSLSWGGNEQFF. The CDR3 DNA reads as TGTGCCAGCAGTTTATCGTGGGGTGGGAATGAGCAGTTCTTC. V usage is TRBV28 and J usage is TRBJ2-1, with no clear D. CDR3 length equals 14 residues. Trimming took off 1 base at V and 7 bases at J, with 11 bases between the two ends. CDR1 and CDR2 (germline): MDHEN, SYDVKM.

As to this clonotype: A much larger clone differs from this one at a single base, so this may be a read error. CDR3 nucleotides: TGTACCAGCAGCCGATCCTGGGAGACCCAGTACTTC. Translated: CTSSRSWETQYF. The chain has TRBV7-6 and TRBJ2-5; D not certain. The CDR3 loop spans 12 amino acids. The V gene's germline CDR1 is SGHVS and CDR2 FNYEAQ.

This clonotype has ten or more counts. The chain recombines TRBV4-1 with TRBJ2-1; the D gene is possibly TRBD2 (5 bases). The V gene lost 4 bases and the J gene lost 3 bases, with 16 bases spanning the gap. Germline-derived CDR1 and CDR2 are MGHRA and YSYEKL. The CDR3 sequence is 16 residues long. Here the CDR3 reads CASSLSTSSGYNEQFF. The CDR3 DNA reads as TGCGCCAGCAGCCTCTCAACTAGTTCCGGCTACAATGAGCAGTTCTTC.

The V call is TRBV7-2, the J call TRBJ2-3; TRBD2 matches 7 bases. The V segment lost 5 bases and the J segment 0 bases; nucleotides outside the gene matches: 17. Germline-derived CDR1 and CDR2 are SGHTA and FQGNSA. There are 19 residues in the CDR3. The CDR3 spells CASSPGTIRFGTSTDTQYF. CDR3 sequence (DNA): TGTGCCAGCAGCCCGGGGACTATAAGATTCGGCACTAGCACAGATACGCAGTATTTT.

This clonotype has just a few counts. The rearrangement joins TRBV15 to TRBJ2-1, with 11 bases fitting TRBD2. CDR1 LNHNV and CDR2 YYDKDF come from the germline V gene (reference sequence). The trim removed 0 bases at V and 0 bases at J, leaving 13 bases unmatched. The CDR3 runs to 21 residues. CDR3: CATSRDPALAGGESSYNEQFF. Written as DNA, the CDR3 is TGTGCCACCAGCAGAGATCCCGCTCTAGCGGGGGGTGAGAGCTCCTACAATGAGCAGTTCTTC. The full variable domain, rest sourced from reference TRBV15 and TRBJ2-1, is DAMVIQNPRYQVTQFGKPVTLSCSQTLNHNVMYWYQQKSSQAPKLLFHYYDKDFNNEADTPDNFQSRRPNTSFCFLDIRSPGLGDTAMYLCATSRDPALAGGESSYNEQFFGPGTRLTVL.

This clonotype was seen many times. The rearrangement joins TRBV7-2 to TRBJ1-1; D unresolved. The CDR3 covers 12 residues. CDR1 and CDR2 (germline): SGHTA, FQGNSA. V was trimmed by 4 bases and J by 5 bases, leaving 8 bases between them. CDR3 region: CASSSTSTEAFF. In DNA, the CDR3 is TGTGCCAGCAGCTCGACATCAACTGAAGCTTTCTTT.

The chain joins TRBV14 to TRBJ2-7, with D hard to call. The CDR3 has 12 amino acids. V lost 6 bases and J lost 5, with 11 bases in between. CDR1 SGHDN and CDR2 FVKESK come from the germline V gene. DNA for the CDR3: TGTGCCAGCAGTCGTCGATCAAACGAGCAGTACTTC. Protein product: CASSRRSNEQYF. Combining the CDR3 with reference TRBV14 and TRBJ2-7 gives the whole variable domain EAGVTQFPSHSVIEKGQTVTLRCDPISGHDNLYWYRRVMGKEIKFLLHFVKESKQDESGMPNNRFLAERTGGTYSTLKVQPAELEDSGVYFCASSRRSNEQYFGPGTRLTVT.